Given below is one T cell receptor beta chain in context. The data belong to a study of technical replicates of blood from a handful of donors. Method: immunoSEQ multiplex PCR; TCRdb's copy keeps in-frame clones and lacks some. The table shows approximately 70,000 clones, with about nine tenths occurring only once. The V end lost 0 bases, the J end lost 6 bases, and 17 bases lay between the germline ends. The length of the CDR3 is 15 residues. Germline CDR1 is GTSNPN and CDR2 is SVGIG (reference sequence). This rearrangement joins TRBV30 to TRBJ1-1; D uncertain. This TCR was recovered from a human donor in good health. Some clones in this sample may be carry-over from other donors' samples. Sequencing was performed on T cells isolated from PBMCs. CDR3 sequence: CAWSVGSTLDSEAFF. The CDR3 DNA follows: TGTGCCTGGAGTGTTGGCAGCACCTTAGACTCTGAAGCTTTCTTT.